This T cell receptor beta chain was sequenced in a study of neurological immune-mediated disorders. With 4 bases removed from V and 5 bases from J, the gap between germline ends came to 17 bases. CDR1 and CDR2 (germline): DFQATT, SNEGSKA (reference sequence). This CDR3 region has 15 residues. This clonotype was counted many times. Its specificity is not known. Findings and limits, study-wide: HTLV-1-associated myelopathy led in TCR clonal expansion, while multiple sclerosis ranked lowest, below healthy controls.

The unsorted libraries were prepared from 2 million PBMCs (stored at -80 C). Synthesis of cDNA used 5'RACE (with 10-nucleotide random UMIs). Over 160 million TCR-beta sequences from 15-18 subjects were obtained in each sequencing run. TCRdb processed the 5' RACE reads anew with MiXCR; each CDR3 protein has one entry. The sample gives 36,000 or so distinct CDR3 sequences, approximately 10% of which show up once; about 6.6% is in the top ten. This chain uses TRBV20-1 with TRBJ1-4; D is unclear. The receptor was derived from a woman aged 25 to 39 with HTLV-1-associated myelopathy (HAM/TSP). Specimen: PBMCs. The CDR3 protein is CSAIPGAPKNEKLFF. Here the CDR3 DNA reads TGCAGTGCTATCCCAGGTGCCCCAAAAAATGAAAAACTGTTTTTT.